Following are 31 T cell receptor beta chains from one sample sequenced in a study of siplizumab effects on memory and regulatory T cells. The data were produced by immunoSEQ multiplex PCR, yet TCRdb's version contains in-frame clones alone and is incomplete. The sample lists about 100,000 clones, over 85% occurring once. Material: Tregs sorted from blood. The receptors here all came from a human donor in good health.

The gene calls are TRBV7-6 and TRBJ1-1, with 10 bases matching TRBD1. In germline, CDR1 is SGHVS, CDR2 FNYEAQ. The CDR3 consists of 16 residues. The V segment lost 3 bases and the J segment 1 base; nucleotides outside the gene matches: 5. The CDR3 region has the DNA TGTGCCAGCAGCTTGTTGACAGGGGGCGCGAACACTGAAGCTTTCTTT. Translation: CASSLLTGGANTEAFF.

This clone was counted a single time. This chain joins TRBV5-6 and TRBJ1-2; 7 nucleotides align to TRBD1. The CDR3 contains 14 residues. Germline CDR1 reads SGHDT; CDR2 reads YYEEEE. V lost 5 bases to trimming and J lost 4 bases; unmatched junction nucleotides: 8. Here the CDR3 DNA reads TGTGCCAGCAGTTATATAGGGGGCAGCTATGGCTACACCTTC. It is translated as CASSYIGGSYGYTF.

The chain uses TRBV7-9 and TRBJ2-3; D unclear. V dropped 1 base and J dropped 1 base, with 6 bases sitting between them. The length of the CDR3 is 14 residues. Germline lookup yields CDR1 SEHNR and CDR2 FQNEAQ (reference sequence). The CDR3 loop is CASSLDVGTDTQYF. The CDR3 coding sequence is TGTGCCAGCAGCTTAGACGTCGGCACAGATACGCAGTATTTT. The variable domain in full, with the rest retrieved from reference TRBV7-9 and TRBJ2-3, is DTGVSQNPRHKITKRGQNVTFRCDPISEHNRLYWYRQTLGQGPEFLTYFQNEAQLEKSRLLSDRFSAERPKGSFSTLEIQRTEQGDSAMYLCASSLDVGTDTQYFGPGTRLTVL.

The J gene is TRBJ1-6, the V gene TRBV4-2; TRBD1 aligns across 8 bases. CDR1 is LGHNA, CDR2 YNFKEQ, per germline. This CDR3 spans 14 amino acids. Trimming removed 4 bases from V and 6 bases from J; junction bases left unmatched: 2. CDR3 sequence: CASSRDRLNSPLHF. The CDR3 DNA reads as TGTGCCAGCAGCCGGGACAGGCTTAATTCACCCCTCCACTTT.

This sequence joins TRBV19 and TRBJ1-1; a weak D match, TRBD1 (5 bases). V lost 1 base to trimming and J lost 4 bases, with 19 bases between them. Germline CDR1 is LNHDA and CDR2 is SQIVND (reference sequence). The CDR3 is made up of 17 amino acids. The CDR3 DNA is TGTGCCAGTAGTATAGTAGGGGCAGGGATAGCGGGCACTGAAGCTTTCTTT. The encoded protein is CASSIVGAGIAGTEAFF. Full variable domain (remainder filled in from reference TRBV19 and TRBJ1-1): DGGITQSPKYLFRKEGQNVTLSCEQNLNHDAMYWYRQDPGQGLRLIYYSQIVNDFQKGDIAEGYSVSREKKESFPLTVTSAQKNPTAFYLCASSIVGAGIAGTEAFFGQGTRLTVV.

The chain employs TRBV6-6 and TRBJ2-7, with 9 bases aligning to TRBD1. Looked up from germline, CDR1 is MNHNY and CDR2 is SVGAGI (reference sequence). V gave up 8 bases and J gave up 1 base; unmatched junction bases: 6. The CDR3 is 14 residues long. CDR3 bases: TGTGCCAGCGATACAGGGGGCCGGTCCTACGAGCAGTACTTC. Amino acids: CASDTGGRSYEQYF.

This chain connects TRBV18 to TRBJ1-2; no reliable D call. Germline CDR1 and CDR2: KGHSH and LQKENI. Trimming took off 2 bases at V and 6 bases at J, with 7 bases between the two ends. The CDR3 has 12 residues. CDR3 sequence (DNA): TGTGCCAGCTCACCAGCAGGCGATGGCTACACCTTC. Its translation is CASSPAGDGYTF.

This chain joins TRBV28 and TRBJ1-2; D remains unclear. V lost 8 bases, J lost 2 bases, and 6 bases lay in between. Germline V CDR1 and CDR2: MDHEN, SYDVKM. The CDR3 runs to 11 residues. The CDR3 nucleotides are TGTGCCAGCGCACAGAACTATGGCTACACCTTC. This sequence encodes CASAQNYGYTF.

The chain recombines TRBV9 with TRBJ2-3; D not certain. The ends were cut back, 0 bases at V and 3 bases at J, with 11 bases in the middle. CDR1 and CDR2 (germline): SGDLS, YYNGEE. This CDR3 is built from 15 residues. Here the CDR3 DNA reads TGTGCCAGCAGCGTAGGAATACATGGGACAGATACGCAGTATTTT. Its translation: CASSVGIHGTDTQYF.

The CDR3 sequence is CAIRGTGNAEAFF. In DNA form, the CDR3 reads TGTGCCATCAGAGGTACAGGAAACGCTGAAGCTTTCTTT. J is TRBJ1-1 and V is TRBV10-3, with D perhaps matching TRBD1 (5 bases). CDR1 is ENHRY and CDR2 is SYGVKD in the germline V gene. The CDR3 is made up of 13 amino acids. Trimming cost V 6 bases and J 6 bases, with 14 bases left between them.

The chain couples TRBV5-1 to TRBJ1-1; D not certain. This CDR3 has 14 amino acids. The ends were cut back, 5 bases at V and 0 bases at J, with 11 bases in the middle. Germline values: CDR1 SGHRS, CDR2 YFSETQ. The CDR3 loop reads CASSSRGLNTEAFF. The CDR3 bases are TGCGCCAGCAGTAGCCGGGGATTGAACACTGAAGCTTTCTTT.

This chain joins TRBV6-1 and TRBJ1-2; D is ambiguous. Deletions cut 3 bases from V and 4 bases from J, with 18 bases between. Per the germline V gene, CDR1 is MNHNS and CDR2 is SASEGT. This CDR3 contains 16 residues. This CDR3 reads CASSDRLASRSYGYTF. Written as DNA, the CDR3 is TGTGCCAGCAGTGATCGTTTGGCCTCAAGGAGCTATGGCTACACCTTC.

The V and J genes are TRBV29-1 and TRBJ2-1; the match to TRBD2 covers 8 bases. The CDR3 has 13 residues. V gave up 3 bases and J gave up 6 bases; unmatched junction bases: 4. Germline values: CDR1 SQVTM, CDR2 ANQGSEA. Here the CDR3 DNA reads TGCAGCGTTGAGTGGGCGGGAGGCAATGAGCAGTTCTTC. It is translated as CSVEWAGGNEQFF.

In this sample, this clone turned up once. J is TRBJ1-1 and V is TRBV6-6; possibly TRBD1 for D (5 bases). The CDR3 has 14 amino acids. Germline CDR1 MNHNY, CDR2 SVGAGI (reference sequence). Trimming left V 3 bases short and J 4 bases short, with 12 bases between. DNA for the CDR3: TGTGCCAGCAGTTATTCGACAGTCTTCACTGAAGCTTTCTTT. This translates into CASSYSTVFTEAFF.

The chain combines TRBV5-6 with TRBJ2-1; possible D gene TRBD2, 6 bases. The CDR3 length is 11 residues. Trimming cost V 3 bases and J 12 bases, with 10 bases left between them. Germline loops: CDR1 SGHDT, CDR2 YYEEEE. This CDR3 reads CASSSGLGQFF. The CDR3 DNA reads TGTGCCAGCAGCTCGGGACTGGGGCAGTTCTTC.

The gene calls are TRBV6-1 and TRBJ1-1, with a tentative D call TRBD1 (5 bases). CDR1 is MNHNS, CDR2 SASEGT, per germline. This CDR3 spans 14 amino acids. Trimming stripped 2 bases from V and 7 bases from J, with 14 bases between. This CDR3 is CASSELYHRSEAFF. In nucleotides, the CDR3 is TGTGCCAGCAGTGAACTGTACCACAGGAGTGAAGCTTTCTTT.

The rearrangement uses TRBV7-2 and TRBJ2-5; TRBD2 is a possible D gene (6 bases). The V end was cut by 1 base, the J end by 4 bases, with 16 bases between. The CDR3 sequence is 16 residues long. Germline V lookup: CDR1 SGHTA, CDR2 FQGNSA. The CDR3 region has the DNA TGTGCCAGCAGCTTAGGAGTGGCGGGGTTGGGAGAGACCCAGTACTTC. Translation gives CASSLGVAGLGETQYF.

This rearrangement joins TRBV14 to TRBJ2-5; 13 bases fit TRBD2. The CDR3 length is 16 residues. From germline, CDR1 is SGHDN and CDR2 FVKESK. The V gene end was trimmed by 4 bases and the J gene end by 1 base; junction bases not matched to a gene: 3. The CDR3 here is CASSLRLAGGQETQYF. The CDR3 DNA sequence: TGTGCCAGCAGCCTCAGACTAGCGGGGGGCCAAGAGACCCAGTACTTC.

The V call is TRBV11-3, the J call TRBJ2-3; D may be TRBD2 (6 bases). The CDR3 is 13 residues long. The V gene's germline CDR1 is SGHNT and CDR2 YENEEA. V shed 5 bases and J shed 8 bases, with 14 bases lying between them. CDR3 DNA sequence: TGTGCCAGCAGCCCCGGACTGGGAGGTACGCAGTATTTT. Translating gives CASSPGLGGTQYF.

This chain uses TRBV7-9 with TRBJ2-5; D unclear. Germline-derived CDR1 and CDR2 are SEHNR and FQNEAQ (reference sequence). With 3 bases removed from V and 0 bases from J, the gap between germline ends came to 8 bases. The CDR3 sequence is 14 residues long. In DNA, the CDR3 is TGTGCCAGCAGCTTGGCTGGCTACCAAGAGACCCAGTACTTC. This translates into CASSLAGYQETQYF.

This chain uses TRBV18 with TRBJ1-2, with a tentative D call TRBD1 (5 bases). This CDR3 contains 13 residues. Per the germline V gene, CDR1 is KGHSH and CDR2 is LQKENI. V dropped 1 base and J dropped 2 bases, with 5 bases sitting between them. CDR3: CASSPRDNYGYTF. DNA for the CDR3: TGTGCCAGCTCACCACGGGACAACTATGGCTACACCTTC. Combining the CDR3 with reference TRBV18 and TRBJ1-2 gives the whole variable domain NAGVMQNPRHLVRRRGQEARLRCSPMKGHSHVYWYRQLPEEGLKFMVYLQKENIIDESGMPKERFSAEFPKEGPSILRIQQVVRGDSAAYFCASSPRDNYGYTFGSGTRLTVV.

This clone was seen once. The chain uses TRBV4-3 and TRBJ1-1; 9 bases align to TRBD1. Trimming removed 2 bases from V and 11 bases from J; junction bases left unmatched: 9. The germline gives CDR1 LGHNA, CDR2 YSLEER. The CDR3 totals 14 residues. Here the CDR3 reads CASSQNTGDRAAFF. The DNA for the CDR3 is TGCGCCAGCAGCCAAAACACGGGGGACAGGGCCGCTTTCTTT.

The V gene is TRBV6-1, the J gene TRBJ2-1, with 8 bases lining up with TRBD2. The V gene's germline CDR1 is MNHNS and CDR2 SASEGT. The CDR3 has 15 residues. J gave up 9 bases and V 4 bases, and 11 bases lay outside the gene matches. The CDR3 DNA follows: TGTGCCAGCAGTGGGGTGGCGGGGGGCCGCAGTGAGCAGTTCTTC. It translates to CASSGVAGGRSEQFF.

The chain employs TRBV18 and TRBJ2-6; 8 bases are shared with TRBD2. Germline CDR1 and CDR2: KGHSH and LQKENI. This CDR3 has 16 residues. Germline trimming cut 2 bases from V and 2 bases from J; bases unmatched to any gene: 2. Here the CDR3 reads CASSPGGLAGANVLTF. The DNA of the CDR3 is TGTGCCAGCTCACCAGGGGGACTAGCTGGGGCCAACGTCCTGACTTTC.

V and J are TRBV21-1 and TRBJ1-4. TRBV21-1 represents a pseudogene. The CDR3 length is 15 residues. CDR3 residues: CASRKGNTTNEKLFF. The CDR3 DNA reads TGTGCCAGCAGGAAGGGAAACACAACTAATGAAAAACTGTTTTTT.

The rearrangement joins TRBV5-1 to TRBJ2-4; weak D call: TRBD1 (6 bases). From germline, CDR1 is SGHRS and CDR2 YFSETQ. Trimming took 4 bases from V and 3 from J, leaving 14 bases between them. The CDR3 totals 15 residues. The CDR3, as DNA: TGCGCCAGCAGCCAGTTAACAGGGTTCAAAAACATTCAGTACTTC. This codes for CASSQLTGFKNIQYF.

For the CDR3, the DNA is TGTGCCAGCCCTAGCGAGAACACCGGGGAGCTGTTTTTT. The encoded protein is CASPSENTGELFF. The V and J genes are TRBV6-1 and TRBJ2-2, with D perhaps TRBD2 (6 bases). Per the germline V gene, CDR1 is MNHNS and CDR2 is SASEGT. The CDR3 has 13 residues. V lost 8 bases, J lost 1 base, and 8 bases lay in between.

The chain links TRBV29-1 to TRBJ2-3; D is undetermined. Deletions cut 4 bases from V and 6 bases from J, with 8 bases between. The CDR3 loop spans 11 amino acids. Germline values: CDR1 SQVTM, CDR2 ANQGSEA. Here the CDR3 reads CSVAVRDTQYF. CDR3 DNA: TGCAGCGTTGCCGTTCGTGATACGCAGTATTTT.

The chain is built from TRBV2 and TRBJ2-5; TRBD2 matches 12 bases. The ends lost 6 bases at V and 5 bases at J; junction bases unmatched: 7. This CDR3 region has 15 residues. The germline V gene encodes CDR1 SNHLY and CDR2 FYNNEI. The CDR3 coding sequence is TGTGCCAGCAGGCCGACTAGCGGGAGTGGTGAGACCCAGTACTTC. Its protein product is CASRPTSGSGETQYF.

The chain is built from TRBV10-3 and TRBJ1-3; the D gene is possibly TRBD1 (5 bases). CDR1 and CDR2 from the germline V gene are ENHRY and SYGVKD. V was shortened by 8 bases and J by 3 bases, with 14 bases between the two germline ends. This CDR3 comprises 14 residues. CDR3 nucleotides: TGTGCCATCTTATCAACAGGAGGTGGAAACACCATATATTTT. This gives the protein CAILSTGGGNTIYF.

The chain has TRBV29-1 and TRBJ2-7, with D tentatively TRBD1 or TRBD2 (5 bases each). V was trimmed by 6 bases and J by 3 bases, leaving 12 bases between them. The germline V gene encodes CDR1 SQVTM and CDR2 ANQGSEA. The CDR3 is 12 residues long. Written as DNA, the CDR3 is TGCAGCGTGGACGTGGGGGTCTACGAGCAGTACTTC. Protein product: CSVDVGVYEQYF.